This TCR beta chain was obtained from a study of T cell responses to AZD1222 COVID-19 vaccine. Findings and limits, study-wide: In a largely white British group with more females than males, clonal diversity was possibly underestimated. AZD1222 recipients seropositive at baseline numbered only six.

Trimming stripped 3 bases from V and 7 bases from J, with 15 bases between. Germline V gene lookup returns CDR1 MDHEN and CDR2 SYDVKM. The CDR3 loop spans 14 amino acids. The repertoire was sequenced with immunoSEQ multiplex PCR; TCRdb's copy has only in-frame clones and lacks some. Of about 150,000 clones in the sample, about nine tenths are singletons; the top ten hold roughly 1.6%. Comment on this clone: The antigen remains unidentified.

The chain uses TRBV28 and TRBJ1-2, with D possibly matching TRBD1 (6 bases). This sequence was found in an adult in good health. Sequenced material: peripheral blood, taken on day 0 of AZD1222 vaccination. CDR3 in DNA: TGTGCCAGCAGTTTTCCCACAGGGAGCGGTGGCTACACCTTC. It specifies CASSFPTGSGGYTF.